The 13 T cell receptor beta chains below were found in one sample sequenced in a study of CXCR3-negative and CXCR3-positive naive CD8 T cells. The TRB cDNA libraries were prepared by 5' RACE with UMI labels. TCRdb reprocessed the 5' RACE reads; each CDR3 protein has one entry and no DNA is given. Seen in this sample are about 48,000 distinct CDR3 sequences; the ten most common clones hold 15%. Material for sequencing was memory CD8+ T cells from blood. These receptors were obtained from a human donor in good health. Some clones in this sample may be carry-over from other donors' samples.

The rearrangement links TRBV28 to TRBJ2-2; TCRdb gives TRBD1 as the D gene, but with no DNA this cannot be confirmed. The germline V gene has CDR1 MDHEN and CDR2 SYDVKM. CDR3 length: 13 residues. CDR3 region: CASRQSNTGELFF.

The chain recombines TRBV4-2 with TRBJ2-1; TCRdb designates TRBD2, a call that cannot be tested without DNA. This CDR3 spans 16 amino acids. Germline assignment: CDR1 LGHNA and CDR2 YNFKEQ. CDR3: CASSQEAEYSYNEQFF.

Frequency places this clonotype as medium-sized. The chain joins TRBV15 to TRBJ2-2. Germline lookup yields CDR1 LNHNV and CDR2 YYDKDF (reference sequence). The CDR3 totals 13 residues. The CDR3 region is CATSRDEWGELFF. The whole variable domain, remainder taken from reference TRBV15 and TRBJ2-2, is DAMVIQNPRYQVTQFGKPVTLSCSQTLNHNVMYWYQQKSSQAPKLLFHYYDKDFNNEADTPDNFQSRRPNTSFCFLDIRSPGLGDTAMYLCATSRDEWGELFFGEGSRLTVL.

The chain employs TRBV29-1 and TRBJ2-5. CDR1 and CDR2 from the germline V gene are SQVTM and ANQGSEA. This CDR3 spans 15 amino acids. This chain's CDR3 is CSVEVGGSFQETQYF.

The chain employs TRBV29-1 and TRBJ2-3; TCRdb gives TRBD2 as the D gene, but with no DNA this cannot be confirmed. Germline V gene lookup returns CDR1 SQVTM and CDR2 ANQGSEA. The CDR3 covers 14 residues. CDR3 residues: CSVEDARTTDTQYF.

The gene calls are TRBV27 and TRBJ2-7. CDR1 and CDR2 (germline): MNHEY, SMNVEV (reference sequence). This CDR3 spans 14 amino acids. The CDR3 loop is CASSYQGSSYEQYF.

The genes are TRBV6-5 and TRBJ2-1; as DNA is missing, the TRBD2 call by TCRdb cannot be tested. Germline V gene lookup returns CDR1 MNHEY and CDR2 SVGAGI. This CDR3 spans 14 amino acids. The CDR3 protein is CASSWTSGSNEQFF.

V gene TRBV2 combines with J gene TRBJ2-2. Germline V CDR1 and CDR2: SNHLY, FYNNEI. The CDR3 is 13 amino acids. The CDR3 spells CASLLRNTGELFF.

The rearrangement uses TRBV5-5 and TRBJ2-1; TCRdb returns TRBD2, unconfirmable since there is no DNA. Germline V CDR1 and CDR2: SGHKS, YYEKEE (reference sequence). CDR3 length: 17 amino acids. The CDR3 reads CASSLVASGGAGYEQSF.

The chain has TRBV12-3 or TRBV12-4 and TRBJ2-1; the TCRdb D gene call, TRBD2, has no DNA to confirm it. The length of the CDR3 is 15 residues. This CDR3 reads CASSFSGPDYNEQFF.

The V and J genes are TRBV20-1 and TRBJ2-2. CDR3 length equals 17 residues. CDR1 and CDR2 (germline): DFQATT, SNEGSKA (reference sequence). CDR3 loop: CSASEEFRYLNTGELFF.

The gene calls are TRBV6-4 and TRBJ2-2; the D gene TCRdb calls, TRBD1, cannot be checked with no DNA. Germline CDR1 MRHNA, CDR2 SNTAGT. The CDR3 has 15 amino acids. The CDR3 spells CASSNSQGNTGELFF.

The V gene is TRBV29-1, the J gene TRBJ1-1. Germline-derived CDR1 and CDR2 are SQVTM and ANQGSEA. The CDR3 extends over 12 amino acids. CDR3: CSVEARGTEAFF.